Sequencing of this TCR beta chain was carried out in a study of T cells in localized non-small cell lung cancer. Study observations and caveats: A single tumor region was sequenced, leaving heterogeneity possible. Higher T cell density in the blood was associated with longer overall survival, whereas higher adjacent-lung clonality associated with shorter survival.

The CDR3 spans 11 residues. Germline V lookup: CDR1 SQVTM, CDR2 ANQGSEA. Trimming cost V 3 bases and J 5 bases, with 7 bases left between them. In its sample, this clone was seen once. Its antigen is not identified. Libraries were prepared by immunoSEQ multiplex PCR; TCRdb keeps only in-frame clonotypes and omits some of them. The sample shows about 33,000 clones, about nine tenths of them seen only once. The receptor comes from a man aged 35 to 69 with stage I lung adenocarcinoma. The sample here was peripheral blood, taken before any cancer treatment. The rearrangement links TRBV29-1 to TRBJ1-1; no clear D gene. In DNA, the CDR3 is TGCAGCGTTGATGAGGTAACTGAAGCTTTCTTT. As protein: CSVDEVTEAFF.